These T cell receptor beta chains were read from a single sample in a study of blood T cell repertoires in COVID-19. TCRdb's table, derived via immunoSEQ multiplex PCR, lists solely in-frame clones and lacks some. Counted here are about 97,000 clones, 87% occurring once; the ten biggest clones make up about 5.7%. The sample was peripheral blood. The receptors here all came from a woman aged 50 to 60 with COVID-19, enrolled during active disease. CDR3s include the opening cysteine and the closing phenylalanine or tryptophan. The D gene is left open where the match is weak. Size is omitted from some rows. Given values are once, few, many or a class for expanded clones.

TRBJ2-1,15,TRBD2,.,TRBV7-3,TGTGCCAGCAGCTTAGGTAGCGGGTCCTACAATGAGCAGTTCTTC,CASSLGSGSYNEQFF
TRBJ1-3,16,.,.,TRBV7-9,TGTGCCAGCAGCTCCCCTAGGCGTACTCCTGGAAACACCATATATTTT,CASSSPRRTPGNTIYF
TRBJ2-6,18,.,once,TRBV5-4,TGTGCCAGCAGCTTCTCGGTAGGCGGAAGCTCTGGGGCCAACGTCCTGACTTTC,CASSFSVGGSSGANVLTF
TRBJ1-5,16,.,.,TRBV6-4,TGTGCCAGCAGTGACTCTTACACGATCTCCAATCAGCCCCAGCATTTT,CASSDSYTISNQPQHF
TRBJ1-6,14,.,once,TRBV4-1,TGCGCCAGCAGCCCACCGGGAGAAAATTCACCCCTCCACTTT,CASSPPGENSPLHF
TRBJ2-7,17,TRBD2,.,TRBV11-3,TGTGCCAGCAGCTTAGATCTTGGTGCTAGCGGTTCCTACGAGCAGTACTTC,CASSLDLGASGSYEQYF
TRBJ2-3,12,TRBD2,.,TRBV2,TGTGCCACCACCGGGACTACCACTCTCGAGTATTTT,CATTGTTTLEYF
TRBJ2-2,16,.,.,TRBV13,TGTGCCAGCAGCGGAGATGGGGGGTCGAACACCGGGGAGCTGTTTTTT,CASSGDGGSNTGELFF
TRBJ1-4,16,.,.,TRBV19,TGTGCCAGTAGTCCATCCCATCCGACTGGAAATGAAAAACTGTTTTTT,CASSPSHPTGNEKLFF
TRBJ1-1,15,.,.,TRBV7-3,TGTGCCAGCAGCCGCGGAGTCAGCATGAACACTGAAGCTTTCTTT,CASSRGVSMNTEAFF
TRBJ2-3,15,TRBD1,.,TRBV6-4,TGTGCCAGCAGTGACGGGACAGGGGGCACAGATACGCAGTATTTT,CASSDGTGGTDTQYF
TRBJ2-7,16,.,.,TRBV13,TGTGCCAGCAGCTCCCCCCGACAGGCAACCAGGGACGAGCAGTACTTC,CASSSPRQATRDEQYF
TRBJ2-5,16,TRBD2,.,TRBV18,TGTGCCAGCTCACCTCGAGCGGGGGGGAATCAAGAGACCCAGTACTTC,CASSPRAGGNQETQYF
TRBJ1-2,11,.,.,TRBV6-5,TGTGCCAGCAGCGCGACAATCGGCTACACCTTC,CASSATIGYTF